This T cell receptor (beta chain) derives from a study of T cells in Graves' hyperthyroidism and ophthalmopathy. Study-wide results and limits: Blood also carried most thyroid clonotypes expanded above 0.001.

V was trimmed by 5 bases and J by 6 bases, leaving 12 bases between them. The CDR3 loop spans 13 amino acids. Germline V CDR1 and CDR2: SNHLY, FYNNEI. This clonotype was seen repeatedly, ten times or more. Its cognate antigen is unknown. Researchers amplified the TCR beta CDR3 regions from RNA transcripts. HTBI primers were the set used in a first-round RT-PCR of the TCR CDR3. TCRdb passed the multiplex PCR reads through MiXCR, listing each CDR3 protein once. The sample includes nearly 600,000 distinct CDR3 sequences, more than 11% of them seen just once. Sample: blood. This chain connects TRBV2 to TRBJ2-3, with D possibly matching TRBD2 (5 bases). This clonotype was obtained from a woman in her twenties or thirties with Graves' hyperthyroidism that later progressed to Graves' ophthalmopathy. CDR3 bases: TGTGCCAGCAGTCTAACTAGGCAGGATACGCAGTATTTT. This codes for CASSLTRQDTQYF.